A selection of T cell receptor beta chains follows, all from one sample in a study of T cells in Graves' hyperthyroidism and ophthalmopathy. TCRdb analysed the multiplex PCR reads with MiXCR anew, one entry per CDR3 protein. There are over 200,000 distinct CDR3 sequences in the sample; about 15% occur only once, and approximately 50% lies in the top ten. Sequencing was done on a sample of blood. The receptors come from a man in his fifties with Graves' hyperthyroidism. The CDR3 runs from the conserved cysteine through the conserved F or W. The order of the fields is J gene, V gene, clone size, D gene, CDR3 protein, CDR3 DNA. D genes are given only for firm matches. Size is stated for part of the rows, as once, few or many counts, or as a class when the clone is expanded.

TRBJ2-7	TRBV20-1	many	-	CSAREEPKQYF	TGCAGTGCTAGAGAGGAGCCGAAGCAGTACTTC
TRBJ1-4	TRBV18	many	TRBD1	CASSPARGRTNEKLFF	TGTGCCAGCTCACCAGCCAGGGGGCGGACTAATGAAAAACTGTTTTTT
TRBJ2-2	TRBV2	many	TRBD1	CASSRQGTNTGELFF	TGTGCCAGCAGTCGACAGGGGACGAACACCGGGGAGCTGTTTTTT
TRBJ2-7	TRBV20-1	many	-	CSARTTGNYEQYF	TGCAGTGCTAGGACTACAGGGAACTACGAGCAGTACTTC
TRBJ2-3	TRBV6-1	many	-	CASRVADPIHSTDTQYF	TGTGCCAGCAGGGTAGCGGACCCAATCCATAGCACAGATACGCAGTATTTT
TRBJ2-2	TRBV7-3	many	-	CASSLDSVTGELFF	TGTGCCAGCAGCTTAGACTCTGTCACCGGGGAGCTGTTTTTT
TRBJ2-2	TRBV20-1	many	-	CSAKSLARTGELFF	TGCAGTGCTAAGAGTCTAGCCCGGACCGGGGAGCTGTTTTTT
TRBJ2-7	TRBV20-1	many	-	CSARGESAYEQYF	TGCAGTGCTAGAGGGGAGTCGGCCTACGAGCAGTACTTC
TRBJ1-3	TRBV2	few	-	CASSHGTNSGNTIYF	TGTGCCAGCAGCCACGGGACGAACTCTGGAAACACCATATATTTT
TRBJ2-1	TRBV2	many	TRBD2	CASSGLAGGSEQFF	TGTGCCAGCAGTGGACTAGCGGGAGGGAGTGAGCAGTTCTTC
TRBJ2-7	TRBV11-2	many	-	CAIQTLSSYEQYF	TGTGCCATCCAGACCCTGAGCTCCTACGAGCAGTACTTC
TRBJ2-7	TRBV27	many	-	CASSLLASEQYF	TGTGCCAGCAGTTTACTGGCGTCGGAGCAGTACTTC
TRBJ2-1	TRBV10-3	few	-	CAILGDPYNEQFF	TGTGCCATCTTGGGGGACCCCTACAATGAGCAGTTCTTC
TRBJ2-3	TRBV18	many	TRBD1	CASSPPQGATDTQYF	TGTGCCAGCTCACCACCGCAGGGGGCCACAGATACGCAGTATTTT
TRBJ1-2	TRBV27	-	-	CASSSMTANYGYTF	TGTGCCAGCAGTTCCATGACAGCTAACTATGGCTACACCTTC
TRBJ2-2	TRBV20-1	-	TRBD2	CSAKHPLAGGATGELFF	TGCAGTGCTAAACACCCACTAGCGGGAGGGGCTACCGGGGAGCTGTTTTTT
TRBJ2-7	TRBV30	-	-	CAWSVQVAYEQYF	TGTGCCTGGAGTGTTCAGGTTGCCTACGAGCAGTACTTC
TRBJ2-7	TRBV20-1	few	TRBD2	CSAPGRLADLPSYEQYF	TGCAGTGCTCCTGGTCGACTAGCGGACCTCCCCTCCTACGAGCAGTACTTC
TRBJ1-1	TRBV18	many	-	CASSPPSGVPKAFF	TGTGCCAGCTCACCACCGTCCGGGGTTCCTAAAGCTTTCTTT
TRBJ2-5	TRBV7-3	many	TRBD2	CASSYWTSGFQETQYF	TGTGCCAGCAGCTACTGGACTAGCGGGTTCCAAGAGACCCAGTACTTC
TRBJ1-2	TRBV29-1	few	TRBD1	CSVGDRAYGYTF	TGCAGCGTTGGGGACAGGGCCTATGGCTACACCTTC
TRBJ2-3	TRBV7-3	many	-	CASSLKGRTDTQYF	TGTGCCAGCAGCTTGAAGGGTCGCACAGATACGCAGTATTTT
TRBJ2-3	TRBV19	many	TRBD1	CASSPGQGPDTQYF	TGTGCCAGTAGTCCAGGACAGGGGCCAGATACGCAGTATTTT
TRBJ2-7	TRBV7-2	many	TRBD2	CASSLVSGRPYEQYF	TGTGCCAGCAGCTTAGTTAGCGGGAGGCCCTACGAGCAGTACTTC
TRBJ2-7	TRBV27	many	TRBD1	CASSPRSGTGSYEQYF	TGTGCCAGCAGCCCCCGTTCCGGGACAGGGTCCTACGAGCAGTACTTC
TRBJ2-3	TRBV5-1	few	TRBD2	CASSLGAGDPDTQYF	TGCGCCAGCAGCTTGGGAGCGGGAGATCCAGATACGCAGTATTTT
TRBJ2-3	TRBV6-1	-	TRBD2	CASSLTRTSGSPQYF	TGTGCCAGCAGTCTAACTAGGACTAGCGGGAGTCCGCAGTATTTT
TRBJ2-1	TRBV9	many	TRBD1	CASSQGAAASSYNEQFF	TGTGCCAGCAGCCAGGGGGCAGCGGCAAGCTCCTACAATGAGCAGTTCTTC
TRBJ2-3	TRBV10-3	few	TRBD2	CAISDSPADNIIAGRRLDTQYF	TGTGCCATCAGTGATAGTCCCGCAGACAACATAATAGCGGGACGACGATTAGATACGCAGTATTTT
TRBJ1-3	TRBV28	-	-	CASSLGGGGGSGNTIYF	TGTGCCAGCAGTCTCGGGGGAGGGGGGGGCTCTGGAAACACCATATATTTT
TRBJ1-5	TRBV19	few	-	CASSTHGQSYSNQPQHF	TGTGCCAGTAGTACCCACGGACAGTCTTATAGCAATCAGCCCCAGCATTTT
TRBJ1-1	TRBV7-9	few	-	CASSLGYGAEAFF	TGTGCCAGCAGCTTAGGTTATGGAGCTGAAGCTTTCTTT
TRBJ2-5	TRBV20-1	many	TRBD2	CSGPGLAQEETQYF	TGCAGTGGACCGGGACTAGCTCAGGAGGAGACCCAGTACTTC
TRBJ1-1	TRBV28	many	-	CASSSMVGNTEAFF	TGTGCCAGCTCTTCCATGGTTGGGAACACTGAAGCTTTCTTT
TRBJ1-2	TRBV18	few	-	CASSLEEEGYGYTF	TGTGCCAGCTCACTAGAGGAGGAGGGCTATGGCTACACCTTC
TRBJ2-7	TRBV28	many	-	CASTSVGDSYEQYF	TGTGCCAGCACTTCGGTGGGGGATAGCTACGAGCAGTACTTC
TRBJ2-1	TRBV18	few	TRBD2	CASSPPGRNQEQFF	TGTGCCAGCTCACCACCCGGGAGGAATCAGGAGCAGTTCTTC
TRBJ1-5	TRBV19	few	-	CASSDSGINQPQHF	TGTGCCAGTAGTGACTCAGGGATTAATCAGCCCCAGCATTTT
TRBJ2-7	TRBV15	many	-	CATSRAVPSYEQYF	TGTGCCACCAGCAGAGCGGTCCCCTCCTACGAGCAGTACTTC
TRBJ2-5	TRBV20-1	few	-	CSARLGETQYF	TGCAGTGCTAGACTAGGCGAGACCCAGTACTTC
TRBJ2-7	TRBV20-1	many	TRBD1	CSAKDRGHFGFSYEQYF	TGCAGTGCCAAGGACAGGGGGCATTTTGGTTTCTCCTACGAGCAGTACTTC
TRBJ2-5	TRBV20-1	many	TRBD2	CSAHKAGDGETQYF	TGCAGTGCCCATAAAGCGGGGGACGGGGAGACCCAGTACTTC
TRBJ2-1	TRBV2	many	TRBD2	CASKAGLSYNEQFF	TGTGCCAGTAAAGCGGGACTCTCCTACAATGAGCAGTTCTTC
TRBJ2-7	TRBV2	many	-	CASSRTRQGGEQYF	TGTGCCAGCAGCCGTACTCGACAGGGAGGCGAGCAGTACTTC
TRBJ1-2	TRBV9	-	-	CASSVSVGGGYTF	TGTGCCAGCAGCGTTTCGGTCGGGGGTGGCTACACCTTC
TRBJ2-5	TRBV6-1	many	-	CASSVQFQETQYF	TGTGCCAGCAGTGTACAGTTTCAAGAGACCCAGTACTTC
TRBJ2-1	TRBV19	-	-	CASNTAYNEQFF	TGTGCCAGTAATACCGCCTACAATGAGCAGTTCTTC
TRBJ1-6	TRBV28	few	TRBD1	CASSRTGNYSPLHF	TGTGCCAGCAGTCGGACAGGAAACTACTCACCCCTCCACTTT
TRBJ2-1	TRBV6-2/TRBV6-3	-	-	CASSYETVPNEQFF	TGTGCCAGCAGTTACGAAACGGTACCCAATGAGCAGTTCTTC
TRBJ2-3	TRBV2	many	TRBD2	CASSGGLSTDTQYF	TGTGCCAGCTCGGGAGGATTAAGCACAGATACGCAGTATTTT
TRBJ2-2	TRBV7-6	few	-	CASSSGYSSGNTGELFF	TGTGCCAGCAGCTCTGGGTACAGTAGCGGGAACACCGGGGAGCTGTTTTTT
TRBJ2-5	TRBV5-1	few	-	CASSLDETQYF	TGCGCCAGCAGCTTGGATGAGACCCAGTACTTC